Given below is one T cell receptor beta chain in context. The length of the CDR3 is 14 residues. Germline V CDR1 and CDR2: MGHRA, YSYEKL. V lost 1 base, J lost 3 bases, and 9 bases lay in between. The assay was immunoSEQ multiplex PCR, and TCRdb's table has in-frame clones only and misses some. The sample includes 95,000 to 100,000 clones, under 96% of them seen just once. These data belong to a study of technical replicates of blood from several donors. V gene TRBV4-1 combines with J gene TRBJ1-1; D ambiguous. What was sequenced was T cells isolated from PBMCs. The sequence was obtained from a human donor in good health. The CDR3 DNA is TGCGCCAGCAGCCAAGGGGTCGGGGACACTGAAGCTTTCTTT. It codes for CASSQGVGDTEAFF.